This TCR beta chain was sequenced in a study of OX40 agonist ivuxolimab in advanced cancers. Study background: Patients' therapy was ivuxolimab, an antibody that acts as an agonist of OX40 (CD134). Overall study results and limits: The study observed clonal expansion of CD4+ and CD8+ blood T cells by week 6 at 0.1 to 3.0 mg/kg.

Profiling relied on immunoSEQ multiplex PCR, and the TCRdb table lists in-frame clones only, not all of them. The top ten hold about a fifth of the sample, which has more than 30,000 clones, 80% to 85% seen once. Regarding this clone: Its matching antigen is unknown.

This clonotype was sampled from an adult with an advanced solid tumor such as melanoma, head and neck, liver or kidney cancer. The sequences come from CD4+ or CD8+ T cells sorted from blood, collected in a trial of the OX40 agonist ivuxolimab.

CDR3 sequence reads: CASSLSQGNYEQYF. The CDR3 DNA sequence: TGTGCCAGCAGTTTAAGCCAGGGGAACTACGAGCAGTACTTC. The chain uses TRBV28 and TRBJ2-7, with D possibly matching TRBD1 (6 bases). V lost 2 bases to trimming and J lost 3 bases, with 11 bases between them. This CDR3 contains 14 residues. Germline CDR1 MDHEN, CDR2 SYDVKM.